This record concerns one TCR beta chain sequence. The repertoire was sequenced with immunoSEQ multiplex PCR; TCRdb's copy has only in-frame clones and lacks some. The table lists fewer than 500,000 clones, about nine tenths of them singletons, with approximately 12% in the top ten. The data belong to a study of Ad26.COV2.S vaccination and SARS-CoV-2 variants. Treatment of the sample: around 19 received Ad26.COV2.S at low or high dose, single or two shots; several received placebo; per-sample allocation not given. Sampling took place 63 days after the first vaccine or placebo injection. The material was peripheral blood, obtained in a trial of Ad26.COV2.S vaccine versus placebo. The source is a person aged 18-60 years who received the Ad26.COV2.S COVID-19 vaccine or a placebo.

The CDR3, as DNA: TGTGCCAGCTCATCCTCTTCACTAGGGTCTGGGAACTACGAGCAGTACTTC. It codes for CASSSSSLGSGNYEQYF. The rearrangement links TRBV18 to TRBJ2-7; possibly TRBD2 for D (5 bases). Germline lookup yields CDR1 KGHSH and CDR2 LQKENI. CDR3 size: 17 residues. Deletions cut 5 bases from V and 3 bases from J, with 23 bases between.